A selection of T cell receptor beta chains follows, all from one sample in a study of liver allograft versus peripheral blood T cells. TCRdb analysed the reads with MiXCR anew, one entry per CDR3 protein. The sample holds 1,100 or so distinct CDR3 sequences, approximately 20% seen once. The receptors originated from a human patient who had a liver transplant. Some of the T cells may derive from the graft donor. CDR3s include the opening cysteine and the closing phenylalanine or tryptophan. The D gene is left open where the match is weak. Expanded clones get a size class; other rows say once, few or many, or leave the size out.

TRBD1 large TRBJ2-7 TRBV6-5 CASSYGTGFYEQYF TGTGCCAGCAGTTATGGGACAGGGTTTTACGAGCAGTACTTC
NA many TRBJ1-2 TRBV7-9 CASSFGGGGYTF TGTGCCAGCAGCTTCGGGGGTGGTGGCTACACCTTC
NA medium-sized TRBJ2-7 TRBV6-5 CASSYSIGSNYEQYF TGTGCCAGCAGTTACTCGATTGGCAGCAACTACGAGCAGTACTTC
NA few TRBJ1-5 TRBV12-3/TRBV12-4 CASSFGDHQPQHF TGTGCCAGCAGTTTCGGAGACCATCAGCCCCAGCATTTT
TRBD1 large TRBJ1-4 TRBV13 CASSDPRTGGRKLFF TGTGCCAGCAGCGACCCGCGGACAGGGGGCAGAAAACTGTTTTTT
NA medium-sized TRBJ1-1 TRBV30 CAWSFQSWTEAFF TGTGCCTGGAGTTTTCAGAGTTGGACTGAAGCTTTCTTT
NA medium-sized TRBJ1-6 TRBV30 CASCGAPNSPLHF TGTGCCTCGTGTGGGGCGCCGAATTCACCCCTCCACTTT
TRBD2 NA TRBJ2-7 TRBV9 CASSVGGGSEQYF TGTGCCAGCAGCGTGGGCGGGGGAAGCGAGCAGTACTTC
NA NA TRBJ2-2 TRBV15 CATSRDSSGAGELFF TGTGCCACCAGCAGAGATTCATCGGGAGCCGGGGAGCTGTTTTTT
NA NA TRBJ1-2 TRBV12-3/TRBV12-4 CASSDTDYGYTF TGTGCCAGCAGTGATACAGACTATGGCTACACCTTC
TRBD1 NA TRBJ1-2 TRBV27 CASWGTGHGYTF TGTGCCAGTTGGGGGACAGGGCATGGCTACACCTTC
NA few TRBJ2-1 TRBV27 CASSPFLGGSYNEQFF TGTGCCAGCAGTCCCTTCCTTGGGGGGTCCTACAATGAGCAGTTCTTC
NA large TRBJ2-5 TRBV18 CASSPPGHPGETQYF TGTGCCAGCTCACCTCCCGGACACCCGGGGGAGACCCAGTACTTC
TRBD1 NA TRBJ1-1 TRBV6-5 CASSYFRGTGRLTEAFF TGTGCCAGCAGTTACTTCAGGGGGACAGGGAGACTTACTGAAGCTTTCTTT
NA NA TRBJ2-7 TRBV9 CASSSRVADEQYF TGTGCCAGCAGCTCCCGGGTGGCCGACGAGCAGTACTTC
TRBD1 NA TRBJ2-7 TRBV6-1 CASRWTGFYEQYF TGTGCCAGCAGGTGGACAGGGTTTTACGAGCAGTACTTC
TRBD2 NA TRBJ2-3 TRBV20-1 CSAIPAGGADTQYF TGCAGTGCTATCCCAGCGGGGGGCGCAGATACGCAGTATTTT
NA large TRBJ1-5 TRBV19 CASSIAGRYRNQPQHF TGTGCCAGTAGTATAGCGGGACGGTACCGCAATCAGCCCCAGCATTTT
TRBD1 NA TRBJ2-7 TRBV6-6 CASSYEQGAYEQYF TGTGCCAGCAGTTACGAGCAGGGGGCCTACGAGCAGTACTTC
NA many TRBJ2-7 TRBV11-2 CASSLAPAEGEQYF TGTGCCAGCAGCTTAGCCCCGGCAGAGGGCGAGCAGTACTTC
NA medium-sized TRBJ2-7 TRBV19 CASSIALTYEQYF TGTGCCAGTAGTATAGCCCTCACCTACGAGCAGTACTTC
TRBD2 many TRBJ2-7 TRBV20-1 CSARDTSGDSGEQYF TGCAGTGCTAGAGACACTAGCGGGGATTCGGGCGAGCAGTACTTC
NA medium-sized TRBJ2-7 TRBV27 CASSLAVGSYEQYF TGTGCCAGCAGTTTAGCAGTGGGGTCCTACGAGCAGTACTTC
NA medium-sized TRBJ2-7 TRBV10-3 CAISESKTHLYEQYF TGTGCCATCAGTGAGTCGAAGACTCACCTCTACGAGCAGTACTTC
NA few TRBJ1-1 TRBV6-5 CASSYRQGRTEAFF TGTGCCAGCAGTTACAGGCAGGGGAGGACTGAAGCTTTCTTT
NA NA TRBJ1-1 TRBV11-2 CASSLYGADTEAFF TGTGCCAGCAGCCTTTATGGAGCGGACACTGAAGCTTTCTTT
TRBD1 NA TRBJ1-1 TRBV6-1 CASSALRTGDTEAFF TGTGCCAGCAGTGCGTTGAGGACAGGAGACACTGAAGCTTTCTTT
TRBD1 few TRBJ1-2 TRBV2 CASSSDRGRGGYTF TGTGCCAGCAGTTCGGACAGGGGACGGGGTGGCTACACCTTC
TRBD2 medium-sized TRBJ2-3 TRBV7-9 CASSIAGPQWDTQYF TGTGCCAGCAGCATAGCGGGACCGCAGTGGGATACGCAGTATTTT
TRBD1 medium-sized TRBJ1-2 TRBV9 CASSVGDRAYGYTF TGTGCCAGCAGCGTAGGGGACAGAGCCTATGGCTACACCTTC
NA medium-sized TRBJ2-7 TRBV7-9 CASSLTYGTRNYEQYF TGTGCCAGCAGTTTGACCTACGGGACCCGGAACTACGAGCAGTACTTC
TRBD1 few TRBJ1-1 TRBV7-3 CASSQQGGSEAFF TGTGCCAGCAGCCAGCAAGGGGGCTCTGAAGCTTTCTTT
TRBD1 medium-sized TRBJ1-1 TRBV27 CASSLLGGQGGAGTEAFF TGTGCCAGCAGTTTATTGGGGGGACAGGGTGGCGCGGGGACTGAAGCTTTCTTT
NA many TRBJ1-5 TRBV20-1 CSASERDQPQHF TGCAGTGCTAGCGAACGAGATCAGCCCCAGCATTTT
NA NA TRBJ1-2 TRBV6-1 CASSLIHEVYGYTF TGTGCCAGCTCCCTCATCCACGAGGTCTATGGCTACACCTTC
TRBD1 large TRBJ2-7 TRBV5-4 CASSQGTAFYEQYF TGTGCCAGCAGCCAAGGGACAGCCTTCTACGAGCAGTACTTC
NA medium-sized TRBJ2-1 TRBV7-9 CASSHPIYNEQFF TGTGCCAGTTCGCACCCCATCTACAATGAGCAGTTCTTC
NA medium-sized TRBJ1-1 TRBV7-9 CASARGDTEAFF TGTGCCAGCGCACGCGGGGACACTGAAGCTTTCTTT
NA many TRBJ1-2 TRBV20-1 CSARAPDRYGYTF TGCAGTGCTAGAGCTCCGGACAGATATGGCTACACCTTC
NA medium-sized TRBJ2-1 TRBV6-1 CASQDRGSYNEQFF TGTGCCAGCCAGGACAGAGGATCCTACAATGAGCAGTTCTTC
NA medium-sized TRBJ2-5 TRBV18 CASSPGSAFQETQYF TGTGCCAGCTCACCAGGGTCAGCCTTCCAAGAGACCCAGTACTTC
NA many TRBJ1-1 TRBV2 CASSVGMNTEAFF TGTGCCAGCAGTGTCGGAATGAACACTGAAGCTTTCTTT
TRBD1 few TRBJ1-4 TRBV7-9 CASSGQRQGTNEKLFF TGTGCCAGCAGCGGACAAAGACAGGGCACTAATGAAAAACTGTTTTTT
TRBD1 large TRBJ2-7 TRBV10-3 CAISGGTGGHEQYF TGTGCCATCAGTGGAGGGACAGGGGGCCACGAGCAGTACTTC
NA medium-sized TRBJ1-2 TRBV7-2 CASSLGRIGYTF TGTGCCAGCAGCTTAGGCCGGATTGGCTACACCTTC
TRBD2 large TRBJ2-2 TRBV7-2 CASSHRLAGDTGELFF TGTGCCAGCAGTCACCGACTAGCGGGGGACACCGGGGAGCTGTTTTTT
NA few TRBJ2-1 TRBV7-9 CASRPGAHNEQFF TGTGCCAGCAGGCCAGGGGCCCACAATGAGCAGTTCTTC
TRBD2 once TRBJ2-1 TRBV10-3 CAAGGPSYNEQFF TGTGCCGCGGGGGGCCCCTCCTACAATGAGCAGTTCTTC
TRBD1 medium-sized TRBJ2-7 TRBV9 CASSVGGTGAYEQYF TGTGCCAGCAGCGTAGGCGGGACAGGGGCCTACGAGCAGTACTTC